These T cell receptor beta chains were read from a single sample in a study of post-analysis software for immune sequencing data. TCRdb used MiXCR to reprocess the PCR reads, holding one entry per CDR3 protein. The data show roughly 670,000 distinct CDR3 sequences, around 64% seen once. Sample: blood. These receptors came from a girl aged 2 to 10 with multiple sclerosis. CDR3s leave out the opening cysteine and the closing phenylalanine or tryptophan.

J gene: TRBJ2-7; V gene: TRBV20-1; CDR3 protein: SASLAGVTYEQY
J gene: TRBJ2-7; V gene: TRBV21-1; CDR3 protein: ASFGQGPSYEQY
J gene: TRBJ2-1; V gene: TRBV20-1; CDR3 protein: SAPEGAEQF
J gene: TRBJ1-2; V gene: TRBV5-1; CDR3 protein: ASSSDRDVYGYT
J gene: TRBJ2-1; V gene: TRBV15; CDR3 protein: ATSFQYTSAEQF
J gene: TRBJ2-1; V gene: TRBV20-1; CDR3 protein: SARALNLAGGWNEQF
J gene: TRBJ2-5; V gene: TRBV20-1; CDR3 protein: SATLWQDQETQY
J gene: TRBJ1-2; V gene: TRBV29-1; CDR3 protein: SVDPGTGYT
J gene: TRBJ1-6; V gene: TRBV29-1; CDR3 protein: SVGGGDNSPLH
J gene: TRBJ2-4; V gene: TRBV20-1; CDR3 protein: SAAPAMGAVKNIQY
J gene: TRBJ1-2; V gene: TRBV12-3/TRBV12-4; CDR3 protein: ASSSVDRVDYGYT
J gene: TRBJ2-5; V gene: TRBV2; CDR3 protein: ASSEYLTLSETQY
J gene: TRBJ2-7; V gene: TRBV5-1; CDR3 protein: ASSLAPGASYEQY
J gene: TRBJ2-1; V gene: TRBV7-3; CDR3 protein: ASSLRAKNEQF
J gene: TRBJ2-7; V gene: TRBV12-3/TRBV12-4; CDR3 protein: ASSLVGGTYEQY
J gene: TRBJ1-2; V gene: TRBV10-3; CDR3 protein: AISEQTGREGYT
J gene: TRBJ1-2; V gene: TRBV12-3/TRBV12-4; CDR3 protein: ASSFQLNYGYT
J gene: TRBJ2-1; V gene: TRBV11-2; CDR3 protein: ASVALSGNEQF
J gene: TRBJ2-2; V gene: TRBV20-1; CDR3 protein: SAEDLTGELF
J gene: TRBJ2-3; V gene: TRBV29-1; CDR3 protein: SVEGLPTDTQY
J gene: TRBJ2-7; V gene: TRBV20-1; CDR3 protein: SARSADNPYEQY
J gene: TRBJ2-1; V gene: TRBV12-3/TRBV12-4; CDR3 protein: ASSLVGQGGF
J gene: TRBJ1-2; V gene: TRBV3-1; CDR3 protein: VSSQYSDYGYT
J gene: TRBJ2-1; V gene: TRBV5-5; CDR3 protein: ASSPLSGKLSEQF
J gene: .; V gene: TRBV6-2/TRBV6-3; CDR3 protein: ASSYRPSGAETQY
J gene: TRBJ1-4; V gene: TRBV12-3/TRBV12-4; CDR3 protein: ASSSTDRGEKLF
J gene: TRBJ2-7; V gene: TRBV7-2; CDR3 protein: ASSLVGQGGDEQY
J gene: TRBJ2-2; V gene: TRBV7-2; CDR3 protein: ASSKIQGEGGELF
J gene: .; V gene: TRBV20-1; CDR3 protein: SARKGVGEQY
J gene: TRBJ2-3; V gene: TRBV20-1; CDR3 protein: SARDAGTVDTQY
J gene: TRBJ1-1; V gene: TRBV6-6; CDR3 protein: ASSTPGQNTEAF
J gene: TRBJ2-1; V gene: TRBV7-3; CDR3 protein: ASSLSSGSSYNEQF
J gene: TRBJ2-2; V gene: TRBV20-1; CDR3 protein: SARQEYTGELF
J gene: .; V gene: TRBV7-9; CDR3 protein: ASSPQVETQY
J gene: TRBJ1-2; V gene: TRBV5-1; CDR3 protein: ASRESDSYGYT
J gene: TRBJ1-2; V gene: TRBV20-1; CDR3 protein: SAIDGAGGYT
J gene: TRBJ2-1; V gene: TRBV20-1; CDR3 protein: SAPGTQTSSYNEQF
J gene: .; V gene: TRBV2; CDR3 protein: ASSEALLRDVGLYEQY
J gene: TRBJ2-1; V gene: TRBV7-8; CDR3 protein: ASSSRGISGPSSYNEQF
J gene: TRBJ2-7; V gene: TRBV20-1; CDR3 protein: SARDGNSYEQY
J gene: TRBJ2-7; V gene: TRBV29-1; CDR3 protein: SVEDRDEQY
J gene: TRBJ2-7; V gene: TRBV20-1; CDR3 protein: SARGRNSYEQY
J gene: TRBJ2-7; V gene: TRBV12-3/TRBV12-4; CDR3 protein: ASSLRGTGTNEQY
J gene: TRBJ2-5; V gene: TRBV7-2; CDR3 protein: ASSPRQGSGNEQY
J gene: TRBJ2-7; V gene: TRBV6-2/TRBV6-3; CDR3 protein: ASKGGSGTFYEQY
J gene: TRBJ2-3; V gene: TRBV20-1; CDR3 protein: SAREGAGGTQY
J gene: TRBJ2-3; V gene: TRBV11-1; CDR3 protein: ASSLTDSGSTDTQY
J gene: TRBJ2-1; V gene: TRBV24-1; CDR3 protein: ATSDSLAGGLEQF
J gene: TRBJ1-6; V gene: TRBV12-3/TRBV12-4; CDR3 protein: ASSPGTGPLPPLH
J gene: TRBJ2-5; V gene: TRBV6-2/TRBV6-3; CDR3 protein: ASTGGTEETQY
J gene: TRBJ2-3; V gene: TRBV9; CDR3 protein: ASSANRGVTGTQY
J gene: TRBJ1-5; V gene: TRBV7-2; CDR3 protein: ASSLGIFRTQH
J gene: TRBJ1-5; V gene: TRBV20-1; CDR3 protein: SARGGVYSNQPQH
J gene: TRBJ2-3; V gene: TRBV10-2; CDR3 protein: ASHGTDTQY
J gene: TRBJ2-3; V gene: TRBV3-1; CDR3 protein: ASSLYRNTDTQY
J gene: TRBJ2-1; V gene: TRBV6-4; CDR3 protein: ASSDSNMGGDEQF
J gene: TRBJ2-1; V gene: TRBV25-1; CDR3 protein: ASSDFPGQEISGGNEQF
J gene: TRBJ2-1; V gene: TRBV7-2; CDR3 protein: ASSPPGVGGYDEQF